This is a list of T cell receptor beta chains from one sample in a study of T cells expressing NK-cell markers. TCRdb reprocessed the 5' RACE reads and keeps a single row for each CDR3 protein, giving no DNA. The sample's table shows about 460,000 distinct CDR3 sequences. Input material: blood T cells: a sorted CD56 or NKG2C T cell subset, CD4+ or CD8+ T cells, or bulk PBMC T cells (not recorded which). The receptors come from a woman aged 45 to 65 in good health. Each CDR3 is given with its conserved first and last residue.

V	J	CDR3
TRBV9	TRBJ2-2	CASSVVAGGSAPGELFF
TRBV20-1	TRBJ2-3	CSASLVAGYGTDTQYF
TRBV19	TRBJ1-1	CARKSAGEAFF
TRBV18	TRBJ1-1	CASSPLDLNTEAFF
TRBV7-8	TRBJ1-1	CASSLFIYGTLGGTEAFF
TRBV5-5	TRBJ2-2	CASSFSSGRSTGELFF
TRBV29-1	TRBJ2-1	CSVENPIGTGDYNEQFF
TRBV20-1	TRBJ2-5	CSARDHREYQETQYF
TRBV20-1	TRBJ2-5	CSAISTTQETQYF
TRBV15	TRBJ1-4	CATSRDPGEGEKLFF
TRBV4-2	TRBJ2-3	CASSQVRGRDTQYF
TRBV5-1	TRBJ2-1	CASSLSGSTYTEQFF
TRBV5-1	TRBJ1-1	CASRSLGQDTEAFF
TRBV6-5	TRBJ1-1	CASRGSGALYYAFF
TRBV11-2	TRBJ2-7	CASSARDFHEQYF
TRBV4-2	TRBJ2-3	CASSQDSRTNTDTQYF
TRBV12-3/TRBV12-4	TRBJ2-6	CASRVSGLAGVSGANVLTF
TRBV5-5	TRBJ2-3	CASSWGRTSTDTQYF
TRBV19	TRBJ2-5	CASSIVAGTFQETQYF
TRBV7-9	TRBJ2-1	CASRPPVVDEQFF
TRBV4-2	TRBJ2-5	CASSQEDPRLAGGPKTQYF
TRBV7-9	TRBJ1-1	CASSAGTQEAFF
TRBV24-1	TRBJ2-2	CATSDNYRGIDTGELFF
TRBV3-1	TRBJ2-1	CASSPGQLPGGQQFF
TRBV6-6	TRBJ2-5	CATQSVLAGETQYF
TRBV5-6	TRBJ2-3	CASSSGQGGADTQYF
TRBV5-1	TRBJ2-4	CASSPRQGGSLQYF
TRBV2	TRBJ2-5	CASTSGRLETQYF
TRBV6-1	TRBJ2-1	CASSPNPQGALNEQFF
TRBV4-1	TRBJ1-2	CASSQDDRVNYGYTF
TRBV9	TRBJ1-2	CASGPVGRLYGYTF
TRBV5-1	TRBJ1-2	CASSLGGQSIYGYTF
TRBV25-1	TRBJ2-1	CASSTRTSNYNEQFF
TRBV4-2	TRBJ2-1	CASSQDIVGGRGKGEQFF
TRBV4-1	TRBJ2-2	CASSHRQGSNTGELFF
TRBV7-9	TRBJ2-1	CASSLDVGPYNEQFF
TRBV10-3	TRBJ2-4	CAISEPGTSTNIQYF
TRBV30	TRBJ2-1	CAWSVLRINEQFF
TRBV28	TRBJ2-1	CASSLGGLTYNEQFF
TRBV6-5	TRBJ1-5	CASSSQSTGWQPQHF
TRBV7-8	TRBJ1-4	CASSLDIRTGGLRRGNEKLFF
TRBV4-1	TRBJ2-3	CASSRLATGVPTDTQYF
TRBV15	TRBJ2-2	CATSRMPQGPTGELFF
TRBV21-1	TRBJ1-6	CASSRCNSPLHF
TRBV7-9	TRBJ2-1	CASSFRTVLNYNEQFF
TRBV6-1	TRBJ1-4	CASSEQGSLPNEKLFF
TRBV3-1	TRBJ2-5	CASSQGPSTQETQYF
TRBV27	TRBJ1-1	CASSFRARPEAFF
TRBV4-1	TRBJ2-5	CASSHPGAYTETQYF
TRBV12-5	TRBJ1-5	CASGFQQTGTGQPQHF
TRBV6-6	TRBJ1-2	CASRDSVRLYGYTF